The text below deals with one T cell receptor (beta chain). Its specificity is unknown. The entry originates in a study of PD-1 blockade in classical Hodgkin lymphoma. Broader study findings: By cycle point C4D1, TCR diversity had risen significantly in CD4+ cells (but not CD8+ cells). Baseline diversity was lower in partial responders and progressors than complete responders. Causes of the repertoire differences remain undefined, possibly disease activity or prior therapy.

Specified time point: cycle 4 day 1 (C4D1), after about 6 weeks of nivolumab. Every single patient, without exception, relapsed after autologous stem cell transplantation, and brentuximab vedotin exposure varied. Purification of CD4+ T cells from thawed PBMCs was achieved by magnetic negative selection. Only in-frame clones appear in the TCRdb table, and some are missing; sequencing was by immunoSEQ multiplex PCR. This sample has thousands of clones, with 70% to 80% found just once. The CDR3 runs 15 residues. Looked up from germline, CDR1 is SGHVS and CDR2 is FQNEAQ. V lost 4 bases and J lost 5; bases outside the gene matches: 10.

Here the sequenced sample was CD4+ T cells from blood, taken before the fourth cycle of nivolumab. The chain has TRBV7-8 and TRBJ2-5, with TRBD2 matching 7 bases. This sequence was found in a human donor with classical Hodgkin lymphoma. CDR3 sequence: CASSWGRASRETQYF. The CDR3 DNA reads as TGTGCCAGCAGCTGGGGGAGGGCTAGCAGGGAGACCCAGTACTTC.